This passage covers 20 T cell receptor beta chains from one sample sequenced in a study of blood T cell repertoires in COVID-19. Produced via immunoSEQ multiplex PCR; TCRdb's table is partial and in-frame only. The sample lists roughly 350,000 clones, around 87% occurring once. The specimen was peripheral blood. The receptors originated from a woman between 45 and 65 years old with COVID-19, enrolled during active disease.

The chain uses TRBV5-4 and TRBJ1-4; D unresolved. Germline-derived CDR1 and CDR2 are SGHNT and YYREEE (reference sequence). V dropped 3 bases and J dropped 8 bases, with 17 bases sitting between them. This CDR3 comprises 15 residues. The CDR3 nucleotides are TGTGCCAGCAGCTCCGGCGGCAATTCCGACGAAAAACTGTTTTTT. This gives the protein CASSSGGNSDEKLFF.

The chain has TRBV7-9 and TRBJ2-1; the match to TRBD2 covers 13 bases. The CDR3 has 16 amino acids. V dropped 1 base and J dropped 7; count of bases not matched to a gene: 4. In germline, CDR1 is SEHNR, CDR2 FQNEAQ (reference sequence). CDR3: CASSLEGLAGVNEQFF. CDR3 DNA sequence: TGTGCCAGCAGCTTAGAAGGACTAGCGGGAGTTAATGAGCAGTTCTTC.

The V call is TRBV11-3, the J call TRBJ2-7; D is uncertain. The CDR3 is 13 amino acids. Trimming removed 5 bases from V and 0 bases from J, with 8 bases in between. Germline values: CDR1 SGHNT, CDR2 YENEEA. CDR3 region: CASSPSRSYEQYF. In DNA, the CDR3 is TGTGCCAGCAGCCCTTCCCGCTCCTACGAGCAGTACTTC.

The rearrangement links TRBV25-1 to TRBJ2-1; 7 bases match TRBD2. Germline V lookup: CDR1 MGHDK, CDR2 SYGVNS. J gave up 11 bases and V 8 bases, and 6 bases lay outside the gene matches. The CDR3 totals 11 residues. CDR3 sequence: CASHGGGQQFF. CDR3 coding DNA: TGTGCCAGCCACGGCGGGGGTCAGCAGTTCTTC. Full variable domain (missing parts from reference TRBV25-1 and TRBJ2-1): EADIYQTPRYLVIGTGKKITLECSQTMGHDKMYWYQQDPGMELHLIHYSYGVNSTEKGDLSSESTVSRIRTEHFPLTLESARPSHTSQYLCASHGGGQQFFGPGTRLTVL.

This chain joins TRBV14 and TRBJ2-3; 7 bases line up with TRBD1. The CDR3 has 14 residues. In germline, CDR1 is SGHDN, CDR2 FVKESK. V lost 3 bases, J lost 6 bases, and 6 bases stayed unmatched. CDR3 nucleotide sequence: TGTGCCAGCAGCCAGTATCAGGGGGTTGATACGCAGTATTTT. This codes for CASSQYQGVDTQYF.

V is TRBV9 and J is TRBJ2-1; TRBD2 matches at 8 bases. Trimming removed 3 bases from V and 0 bases from J; junction bases left unmatched: 5. Germline V CDR1 and CDR2: SGDLS, YYNGEE. The CDR3 length is 16 residues. The CDR3 nucleotides read TGTGCCAGCAGCGCTGCCGGGACTAGCTCCTACAATGAGCAGTTCTTC. Translation: CASSAAGTSSYNEQFF.

This clone has only a few counts. The chain employs TRBV3-1 (or the pseudogene TRBV3-2) and TRBJ2-4; 11 bases match TRBD2. Trimming cost V 1 base and J 3 bases; bases outside gene matches: 5. Germline V gives CDR1 LGHDT, CDR2 YNNKEL (reference sequence). The CDR3 covers 17 residues. CDR3 nucleotides: TGTGCCAGCAGCCAAGGTACCGGGACTAGCGGCAAAAACATTCAGTACTTC. Its translation: CASSQGTGTSGKNIQYF.

This chain links TRBV19 with TRBJ1-2, with D possibly matching TRBD1 (5 bases). Germline CDR1 reads LNHDA; CDR2 reads SQIVND (reference sequence). V lost 5 bases, J lost 7 bases, and 14 bases lay in between. This CDR3 is 13 amino acids long. The DNA of the CDR3 is TGTGCCAGTAGTCTCCAGGGTAGGATTGGCTACACCTTC. It codes for CASSLQGRIGYTF.

This clone has just one count. This chain uses TRBV20-1 with TRBJ1-2; no definite D call. CDR1 and CDR2 (germline): DFQATT, SNEGSKA (reference sequence). This CDR3 has 11 amino acids. V was clipped by 6 bases and J by 4 bases, with 9 bases between them. The CDR3 sequence is CSAQAGYGYTF. In DNA form, the CDR3 reads TGCAGTGCCCAGGCGGGCTATGGCTACACCTTC.

In DNA, the CDR3 is TGTGCCACCAGCAGTCCCTGGCTCAGGCGGGGGGATACGCAGTATTTT. Translating it yields CATSSPWLRRGDTQYF. The rearrangement uses TRBV15 and TRBJ2-3; 7 nucleotides match TRBD2. The CDR3 spans 16 residues. V shed 3 bases and J 6 bases; nucleotides not matched to a gene: 12. The germline gives CDR1 LNHNV, CDR2 YYDKDF (reference sequence).

This clone was seen a single time. The chain has TRBV7-9 and TRBJ2-2; no reliable D call. The CDR3 consists of 15 residues. CDR1 is SEHNR, CDR2 FQNEAQ, per germline (reference sequence). V was clipped by 1 base and J by 6 bases, with 12 bases between them. The CDR3, as DNA: TGTGCCAGCAGCTTAGAAGGCACACTACCCGGGGAGCTGTTTTTT. This translates into CASSLEGTLPGELFF.

The chain carries TRBV21-1 and TRBJ1-6; TRBD1, as called in the table, went unchecked against the DNA. TRBV21-1 is annotated as a pseudogene. The CDR3 is 16 amino acids. CDR3 sequence: CASSKAARQYNSPLHF. The CDR3 DNA reads as TGTGCCAGCAGCAAAGCGGCTCGACAGTATAATTCACCCCTCCACTTT.

The rearrangement links TRBV25-1 to TRBJ2-1; 14 bases match TRBD2. Germline V gene data show CDR1 as MGHDK and CDR2 as SYGVNS. With V trimmed by 3 bases and J by 7 bases, 8 bases remained unmatched. This CDR3 has 17 residues. As DNA, the CDR3 is TGTGCCAGCAGTGAGCAGACTAGCGGGAGGGCCGGAAATGAGCAGTTCTTC. It translates to CASSEQTSGRAGNEQFF.

V usage is TRBV5-1 and J usage is TRBJ2-1, with D perhaps matching TRBD2 (5 bases). The CDR3 length is 15 residues. Per the germline V gene, CDR1 is SGHRS and CDR2 is YFSETQ. V lost 4 bases and J lost 2, with 13 bases in between. Written as DNA, the CDR3 is TGCGCCAGCAGCGTGGACCCGAGGGCCTACAATGAGCAGTTCTTC. Translating it yields CASSVDPRAYNEQFF.

The V gene is TRBV2, the J gene TRBJ1-4; D uncertain. The CDR3 loop spans 16 amino acids. The V gene lost 5 bases and the J gene lost 0 bases, with 13 bases spanning the gap. In germline, CDR1 is SNHLY, CDR2 FYNNEI. CDR3 region: CASSSGSQPTNEKLFF. CDR3 bases: TGTGCCAGCAGTTCCGGGTCCCAACCAACTAATGAAAAACTGTTTTTT.

The CDR3 sequence is CASSSQNNRLAGWNIQYF. CDR3 bases: TGTGCCAGCAGCTCGCAAAACAATAGACTAGCGGGTTGGAACATTCAGTACTTC. The chain joins TRBV7-2 to TRBJ2-4; 10 bases map to TRBD2. CDR3 length: 18 amino acids. The V gene end was trimmed by 4 bases and the J gene end by 7 bases; junction bases not matched to a gene: 16. The germline gives CDR1 SGHTA, CDR2 FQGNSA.

This chain connects TRBV7-8 to TRBJ2-6; D is unresolved. The germline gives CDR1 SGHVS, CDR2 FQNEAQ. V was shortened by 2 bases and J by 0 bases, with 14 bases between the two germline ends. There are 18 residues in the CDR3. The CDR3 here is CASSLIAVRGSGANVLTF. The CDR3 nucleotides are TGTGCCAGCAGCTTAATAGCAGTACGCGGCTCTGGGGCCAACGTCCTGACTTTC.

The chain carries TRBV27 and TRBJ2-7, with a tentative D call TRBD2 (5 bases). V was cut by 8 bases and J by 0 bases, with 11 bases left in between. Germline loops: CDR1 MNHEY, CDR2 SMNVEV (reference sequence). The CDR3 runs 13 residues. The DNA for the CDR3 is TGTGCCAGCGCCGCGGGCAGCTCCTACGAGCAGTACTTC. It yields the protein CASAAGSSYEQYF.

V and J are TRBV7-2 and TRBJ2-7; 15 positions agree with TRBD2. CDR1 is SGHTA and CDR2 is FQGNSA in the germline V gene. V lost 5 bases and J lost 3; bases outside the gene matches: 5. This CDR3 spans 16 amino acids. The CDR3 region is CASSQGLAGGIYEQYF. The CDR3 DNA sequence: TGTGCCAGCAGCCAGGGACTAGCGGGAGGTATCTACGAGCAGTACTTC. Combining the CDR3 with reference TRBV7-2 and TRBJ2-7 gives the whole variable domain GAGVSQSPSNKVTEKGKDVELRCDPISGHTALYWYRQSLGQGLEFLIYFQGNSAPDKSGLPSDRFSAERTGGSVSTLTIQRTQQEDSAVYLCASSQGLAGGIYEQYFGPGTRLTVT.

The chain couples TRBV6-5 to TRBJ2-1; the match to TRBD1 covers 7 bases. The CDR3 contains 12 residues. J was trimmed by 8 bases and V by 10 bases; bases with no gene match: 8. Germline V gives CDR1 MNHEY, CDR2 SVGAGI. This chain's CDR3 is CATTRGGDEQFF. CDR3 DNA: TGTGCCACCACCCGAGGGGGCGATGAGCAGTTCTTC.